This T cell receptor (beta chain) appears in the sequencing data of a study of blood T cell repertoires in COVID-19. With V trimmed by 5 bases and J by 0 bases, 13 bases remained unmatched. Germline loops: CDR1 MNHEY, CDR2 SMNVEV (reference sequence). The CDR3 extends over 18 amino acids. The count of this clone is one. Assay used: immunoSEQ multiplex PCR; TCRdb lists only in-frame clones, some missing. The sample lists tens of thousands of clones, 73% occurring once. The specimen was peripheral blood. The chain links TRBV27 to TRBJ2-5, with 9 bases fitting TRBD1. This clonotype originated in a woman in her 70s with acute or convalescent COVID-19. CDR3 loop: CASSPRARTGEYQETQYF. The CDR3 nucleotides are TGTGCCAGCAGTCCGAGGGCCCGGACAGGGGAGTACCAAGAGACCCAGTACTTC.